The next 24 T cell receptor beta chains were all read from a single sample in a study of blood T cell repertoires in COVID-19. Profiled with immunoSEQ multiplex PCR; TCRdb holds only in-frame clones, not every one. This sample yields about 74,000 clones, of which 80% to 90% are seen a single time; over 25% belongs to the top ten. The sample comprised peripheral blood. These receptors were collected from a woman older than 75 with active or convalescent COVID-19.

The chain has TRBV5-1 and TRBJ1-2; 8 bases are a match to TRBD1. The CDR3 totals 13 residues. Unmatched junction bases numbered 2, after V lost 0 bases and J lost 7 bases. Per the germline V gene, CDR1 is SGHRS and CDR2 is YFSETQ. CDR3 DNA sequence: TGCGCCAGCAGCTTGGGGACAGGGCTTGGCTACACCTTC. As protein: CASSLGTGLGYTF.

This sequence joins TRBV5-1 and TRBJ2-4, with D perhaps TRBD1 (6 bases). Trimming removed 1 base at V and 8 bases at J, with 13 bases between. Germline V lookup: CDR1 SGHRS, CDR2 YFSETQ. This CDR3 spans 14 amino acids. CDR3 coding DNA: TGCGCCAGCAGCTTGACAGGGATCGGGGACATTCAGTACTTC. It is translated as CASSLTGIGDIQYF.

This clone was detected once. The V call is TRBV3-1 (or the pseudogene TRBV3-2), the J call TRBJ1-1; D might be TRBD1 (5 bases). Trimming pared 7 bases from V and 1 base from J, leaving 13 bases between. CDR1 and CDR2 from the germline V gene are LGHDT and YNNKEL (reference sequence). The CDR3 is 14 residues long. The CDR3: CASMTAGRNTEAFF. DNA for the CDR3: TGTGCCAGCATGACGGCGGGACGGAACACTGAAGCTTTCTTT.

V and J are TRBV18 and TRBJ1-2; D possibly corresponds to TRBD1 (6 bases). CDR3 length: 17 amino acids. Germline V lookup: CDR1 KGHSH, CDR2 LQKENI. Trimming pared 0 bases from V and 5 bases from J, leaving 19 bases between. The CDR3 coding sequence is TGTGCCAGCTCACCACCCACCGGGACACCGGCTCTTTATGGCTACACCTTC. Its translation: CASSPPTGTPALYGYTF.

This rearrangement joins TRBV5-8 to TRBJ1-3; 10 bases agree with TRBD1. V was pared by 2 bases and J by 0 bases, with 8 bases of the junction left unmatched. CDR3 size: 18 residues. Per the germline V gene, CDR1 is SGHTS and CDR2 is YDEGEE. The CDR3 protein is CASSFGTGAARSGNTIYF. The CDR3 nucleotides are TGTGCCAGCAGCTTCGGGACAGGGGCCGCCCGCTCTGGAAACACCATATATTTT.

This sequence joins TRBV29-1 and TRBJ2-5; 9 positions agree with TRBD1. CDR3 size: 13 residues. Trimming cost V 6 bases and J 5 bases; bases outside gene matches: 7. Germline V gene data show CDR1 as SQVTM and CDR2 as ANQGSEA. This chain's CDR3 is CSVVGQGWETQYF. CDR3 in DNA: TGCAGCGTCGTAGGACAGGGGTGGGAGACCCAGTACTTC.

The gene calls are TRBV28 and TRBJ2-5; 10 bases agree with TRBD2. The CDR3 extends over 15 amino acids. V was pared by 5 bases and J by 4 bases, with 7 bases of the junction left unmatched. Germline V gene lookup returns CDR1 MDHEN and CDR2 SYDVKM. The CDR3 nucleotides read TGTGCCAGCAGTCTAGCGGGGGAGGTCGGAGAGACCCAGTACTTC. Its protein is CASSLAGEVGETQYF.

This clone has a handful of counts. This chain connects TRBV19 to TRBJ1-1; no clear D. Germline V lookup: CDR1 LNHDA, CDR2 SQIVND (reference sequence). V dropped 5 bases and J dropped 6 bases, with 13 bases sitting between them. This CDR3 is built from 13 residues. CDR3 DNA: TGTGCCAGTAGTCCTCAGTTGGCCCCTGAAGCTTTCTTT. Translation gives CASSPQLAPEAFF. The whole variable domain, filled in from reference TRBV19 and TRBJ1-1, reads DGGITQSPKYLFRKEGQNVTLSCEQNLNHDAMYWYRQDPGQGLRLIYYSQIVNDFQKGDIAEGYSVSREKKESFPLTVTSAQKNPTAFYLCASSPQLAPEAFFGQGTRLTVV.

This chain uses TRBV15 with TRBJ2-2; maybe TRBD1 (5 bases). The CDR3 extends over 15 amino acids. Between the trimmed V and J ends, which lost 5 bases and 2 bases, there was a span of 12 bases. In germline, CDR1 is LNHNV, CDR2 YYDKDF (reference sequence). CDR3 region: CATSPRQHNTGELFF. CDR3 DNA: TGTGCCACCAGCCCTCGACAGCATAACACCGGGGAGCTGTTTTTT.

Written as DNA, the CDR3 is TGTGCCAGCAGCTTCATGGGGGGTAACGGGGAGCTGTTTTTT. It encodes CASSFMGGNGELFF. The chain couples TRBV5-5 to TRBJ2-2; a weak D match, TRBD2 (6 bases). Trimming took off 2 bases at V and 7 bases at J, with 12 bases between the two ends. The germline V gene has CDR1 SGHKS and CDR2 YYEKEE (reference sequence). The CDR3 has 14 amino acids. The variable domain in full, with the rest retrieved from reference TRBV5-5 and TRBJ2-2, is DAGVTQSPTHLIKTRGQQVTLRCSPISGHKSVSWYQQVLGQGPQFIFQYYEKEERGRGNFPDRFSARQFPNYSSELNVNALLLGDSALYLCASSFMGGNGELFFGEGSRLTVL.

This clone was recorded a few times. The CDR3 loop reads CAWSRGQGVTSNQPQHF. The CDR3, as DNA: TGTGCCTGGAGTAGGGGACAGGGGGTAACTAGCAATCAGCCCCAGCATTTT. The rearrangement links TRBV30 to TRBJ1-5; TRBD1 aligns across 11 bases. Per the germline V gene, CDR1 is GTSNPN and CDR2 is SVGIG (reference sequence). This CDR3 region has 17 residues. V shed 2 bases and J 0 bases; nucleotides not matched to a gene: 6.

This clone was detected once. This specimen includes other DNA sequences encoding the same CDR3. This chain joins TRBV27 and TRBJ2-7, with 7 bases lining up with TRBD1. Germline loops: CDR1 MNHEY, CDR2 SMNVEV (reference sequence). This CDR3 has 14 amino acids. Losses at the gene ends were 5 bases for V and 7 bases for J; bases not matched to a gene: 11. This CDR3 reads CASSHSGGTGEQYF. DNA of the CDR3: TGTGCCAGCAGTCACTCAGGGGGAACAGGTGAGCAGTACTTC.

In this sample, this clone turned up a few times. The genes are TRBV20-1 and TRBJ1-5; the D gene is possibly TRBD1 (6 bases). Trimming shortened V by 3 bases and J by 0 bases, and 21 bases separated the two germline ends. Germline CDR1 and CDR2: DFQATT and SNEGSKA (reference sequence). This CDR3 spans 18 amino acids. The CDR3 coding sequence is TGCAGTGCTAGTATGCTCGAATCGGGACACTATAGCAATCAGCCCCAGCATTTT. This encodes CSASMLESGHYSNQPQHF.

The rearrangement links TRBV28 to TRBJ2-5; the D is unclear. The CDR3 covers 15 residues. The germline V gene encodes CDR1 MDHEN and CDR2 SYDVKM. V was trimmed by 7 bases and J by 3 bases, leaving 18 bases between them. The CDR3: CASTTFRLTEETQYF. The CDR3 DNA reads TGTGCCAGCACCACGTTCCGACTGACCGAAGAGACCCAGTACTTC.

DNA of the CDR3: TGTGCCTGCCCGAGACTTGGGGGGTTGGCGACAGATACGCAGTATTTT. This gives the protein CACPRLGGLATDTQYF. The V gene is TRBV30, the J gene TRBJ2-3; D is perhaps TRBD2 (6 bases). The CDR3 extends over 16 amino acids. Germline values: CDR1 GTSNPN, CDR2 SVGIG (reference sequence). V lost 6 bases and J lost 3, with 22 bases in between.

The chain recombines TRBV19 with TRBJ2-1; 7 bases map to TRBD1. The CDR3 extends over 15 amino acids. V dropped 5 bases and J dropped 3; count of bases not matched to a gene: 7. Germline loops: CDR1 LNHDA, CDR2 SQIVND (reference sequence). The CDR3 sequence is CASSFRDSNYNEQFF. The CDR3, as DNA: TGTGCCAGTAGTTTCCGGGACAGCAACTACAATGAGCAGTTCTTC.

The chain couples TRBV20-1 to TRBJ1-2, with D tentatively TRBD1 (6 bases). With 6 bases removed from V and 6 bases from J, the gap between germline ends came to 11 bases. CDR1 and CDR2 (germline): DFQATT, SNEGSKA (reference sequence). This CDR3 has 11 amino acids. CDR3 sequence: CSASYRDGYTF. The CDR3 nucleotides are TGCAGTGCGTCTTACAGGGATGGCTACACCTTC.

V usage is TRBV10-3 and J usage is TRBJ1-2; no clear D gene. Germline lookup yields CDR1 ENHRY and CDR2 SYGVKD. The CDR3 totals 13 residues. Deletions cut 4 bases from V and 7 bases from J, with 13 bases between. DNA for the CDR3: TGTGCCATCAGTGCCCGACAATCATTTGGCTACACCTTC. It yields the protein CAISARQSFGYTF.

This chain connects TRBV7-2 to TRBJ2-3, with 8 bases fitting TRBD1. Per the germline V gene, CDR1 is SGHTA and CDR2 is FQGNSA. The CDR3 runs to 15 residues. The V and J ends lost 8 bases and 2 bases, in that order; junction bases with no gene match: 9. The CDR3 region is CASALVTGATDTQYF. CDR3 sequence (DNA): TGTGCCAGCGCCCTAGTGACAGGGGCCACAGATACGCAGTATTTT.

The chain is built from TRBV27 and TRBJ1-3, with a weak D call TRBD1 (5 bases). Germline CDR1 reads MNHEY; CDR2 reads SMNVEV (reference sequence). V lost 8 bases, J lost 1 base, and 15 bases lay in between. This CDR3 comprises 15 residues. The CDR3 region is CASRPTGASGNTIYF. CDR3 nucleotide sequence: TGTGCCAGCCGACCCACAGGAGCGTCTGGAAACACCATATATTTT.

In nucleotides, the CDR3 is TGTGCCAGCAGTGAATCGGGAGGGCTCTATGGCTACACCTTC. It translates to CASSESGGLYGYTF. The chain combines TRBV25-1 with TRBJ1-2; D is undetermined. Between the trimmed V and J ends, which lost 1 base and 4 bases, there was a span of 10 bases. Germline CDR1 reads MGHDK; CDR2 reads SYGVNS. The CDR3 is made up of 14 amino acids.

CDR3 DNA: TGCGCCAGCTCCGGGTTTCTTGGAGGGGCCAACGTCCTGACTTTC. Protein product: CASSGFLGGANVLTF. The genes are TRBV5-1 and TRBJ2-6; no clear D. The V end was cut by 7 bases, the J end by 4 bases, with 15 bases between. Per germline, CDR1 SGHRS and CDR2 YFSETQ. CDR3 length equals 15 residues.

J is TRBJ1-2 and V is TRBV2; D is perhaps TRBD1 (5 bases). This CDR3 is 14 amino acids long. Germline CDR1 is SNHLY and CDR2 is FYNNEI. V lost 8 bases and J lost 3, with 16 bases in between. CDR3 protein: CASREGLDYYGYTF. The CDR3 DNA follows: TGTGCCAGCCGGGAGGGGCTTGATTACTATGGCTACACCTTC.

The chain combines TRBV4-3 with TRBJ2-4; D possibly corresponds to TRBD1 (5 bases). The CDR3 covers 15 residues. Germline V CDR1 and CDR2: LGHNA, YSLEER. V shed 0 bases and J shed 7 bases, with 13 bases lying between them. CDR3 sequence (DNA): TGCGCCAGCAGCCAAGAGTCAGGGATAGGGAACATTCAGTACTTC. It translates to CASSQESGIGNIQYF.